The 9 T cell receptor beta chains below were found in one sample sequenced in a study of CD8 T cells in Susac syndrome. When the RNA was reverse transcribed, random hexamers were used with an input of roughly 0.5 to 1 ug. TCRdb processed the immunoSEQ multiplex PCR reads anew with MiXCR; each CDR3 protein has one entry. Found here are tens of thousands of distinct CDR3 sequences, 93% of them singletons; the top ten hold less than 0.16%. The sample taken for sequencing was CD4+ T cells from PBMCs. Receptor source: a human donor with Susac syndrome.

This clonotype was observed once. The rearrangement uses TRBV7-2 and TRBJ1-5, with no clear D. There are 12 residues in the CDR3. V lost 4 bases and J lost 7, with 8 bases in between. Per the germline V gene, CDR1 is SGHTA and CDR2 is FQGNSA. DNA for the CDR3: TGTGCCAGCAGCTCGAATAGCCAGCCCCAGCATTTT. It codes for CASSSNSQPQHF.

J is TRBJ2-3 and V is TRBV6-2 or TRBV6-3; D is unclear. The CDR3 spans 17 residues. Looked up from germline, CDR1 is MNHEY and CDR2 is SVGEGT. Trimming took 0 bases from V and 4 from J, leaving 17 bases between them. The chain's CDR3 is CASSYSSWQPAADTQYF. The CDR3 bases are TGTGCCAGCAGTTACTCATCATGGCAGCCAGCCGCAGATACGCAGTATTTT.

V usage is TRBV20-1 and J usage is TRBJ1-5, with D perhaps matching TRBD1 (6 bases). V lost 5 bases, J lost 4 bases, and 12 bases lay in between. CDR1 and CDR2 (germline): DFQATT, SNEGSKA (reference sequence). This CDR3 region has 13 residues. CDR3 bases: TGCAGTGCTGGGGGGGCCCTAAATCAGCCCCAGCATTTT. Amino acids: CSAGGALNQPQHF.

In this sample, this clonotype turned up once. CDR3 loop: CAWSVGLVTEQYF. The CDR3 DNA follows: TGTGCCTGGAGTGTGGGGTTGGTCACCGAGCAGTACTTC. This chain joins TRBV30 and TRBJ2-7; D remains ambiguous. V lost 0 bases and J lost 6, with 12 bases in between. Germline V gene lookup returns CDR1 GTSNPN and CDR2 SVGIG (reference sequence). This CDR3 is 13 amino acids long.

In DNA form, the CDR3 reads TGCAGTGCTAGCGCCGCGCTCACCGGGGAGCTGTTTTTT. It encodes CSASAALTGELFF. The chain has TRBV20-1 and TRBJ2-2, with unresolved D. This CDR3 comprises 13 residues. Looked up from germline, CDR1 is DFQATT and CDR2 is SNEGSKA (reference sequence). V dropped 3 bases and J dropped 4 bases, with 9 bases sitting between them.

J is TRBJ2-3 and V is TRBV5-1; D is unclear. V dropped 8 bases and J dropped 6 bases, with 7 bases sitting between them. The CDR3 loop spans 10 amino acids. Germline assignment: CDR1 SGHRS and CDR2 YFSETQ. In nucleotides, the CDR3 is TGCGCCAGTCCCACGGATACGCAGTATTTT. This translates into CASPTDTQYF.

For the CDR3, the DNA is TGCAGTGCACTTCCACTAGCGGGGGAAGATACGCAGTATTTT. Encoded protein: CSALPLAGEDTQYF. The J gene is TRBJ2-3, the V gene TRBV20-1, with 11 bases that match TRBD2. V gave up 6 bases and J gave up 5 bases; unmatched junction bases: 7. There are 14 residues in the CDR3. Germline CDR1 reads DFQATT; CDR2 reads SNEGSKA (reference sequence).

J is TRBJ2-7 and V is TRBV12-3 or TRBV12-4; 8 nucleotides align to TRBD1. Trimming at V came to 5 bases and at J to 5 bases, leaving 11 bases not matched to a gene. CDR3 length equals 15 residues. The CDR3 reads CASSKRQGREDEQYF. CDR3 nucleotides: TGTGCCAGCAGTAAAAGACAGGGGAGAGAGGACGAGCAGTACTTC.

The chain is built from TRBV4-1 and TRBJ1-4; tentative D call: TRBD1 (5 bases). V was cut by 4 bases and J by 7 bases, with 16 bases left in between. The CDR3 is 15 residues long. Germline-derived CDR1 and CDR2 are MGHRA and YSYEKL. For the CDR3, the DNA is TGCGCCAGCAGCCCAGTCCCCTCGGGGGGTGAAAAACTGTTTTTT. Its protein product is CASSPVPSGGEKLFF.